Included here is one T cell receptor (beta chain) sequence, with context. This entry comes from a study of blood T cell repertoires in COVID-19. On the study more broadly: The United States, Italy and Spain were the sources of the acute and convalescent COVID-19 samples.

CDR1 and CDR2 (germline): SGHRS, YFSETQ. The CDR3 has 13 amino acids. V was cut by 0 bases and J by 2 bases, with 5 bases left in between. In the original analysis: Estimates of nucleated cell counts were drawn from the amplification of reference gene primers. This table comes from immunoSEQ multiplex PCR, and its TCRdb copy is limited to in-frame clones, with some not included. From that table come the V and J calls and clone size; the DNA was used to work out D and trimming. Here the sample spans about 55,000 clones, around 85% being singletons. The clonotype comes from a human donor in a cohort sampled during active COVID-19. V is TRBV5-1 and J is TRBJ2-5, with no clear D. The specimen sequenced was peripheral blood. The CDR3, as DNA: TGCGCCAGCAGCTTGGGACTGCAAGAGACCCAGTACTTC. Translating gives CASSLGLQETQYF. The whole variable domain, filled in from reference TRBV5-1 and TRBJ2-5, reads KAGVTQTPRYLIKTRGQQVTLSCSPISGHRSVSWYQQTPGQGLQFLFEYFSETQRNKGNFPGRFSGRQFSNSRSEMNVSTLELGDSALYLCASSLGLQETQYFGPGTRLLVL.